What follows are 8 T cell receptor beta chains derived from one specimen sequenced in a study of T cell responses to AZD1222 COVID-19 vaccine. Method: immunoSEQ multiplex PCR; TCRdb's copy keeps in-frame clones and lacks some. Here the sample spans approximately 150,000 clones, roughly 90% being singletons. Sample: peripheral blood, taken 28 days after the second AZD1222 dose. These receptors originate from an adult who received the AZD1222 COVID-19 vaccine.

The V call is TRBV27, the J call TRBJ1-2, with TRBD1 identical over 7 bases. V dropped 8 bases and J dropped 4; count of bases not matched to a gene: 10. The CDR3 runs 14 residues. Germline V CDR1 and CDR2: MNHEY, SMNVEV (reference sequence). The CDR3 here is CASSTFRDSYGYTF. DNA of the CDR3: TGTGCCAGCTCTACTTTCCGGGACAGCTATGGCTACACCTTC.

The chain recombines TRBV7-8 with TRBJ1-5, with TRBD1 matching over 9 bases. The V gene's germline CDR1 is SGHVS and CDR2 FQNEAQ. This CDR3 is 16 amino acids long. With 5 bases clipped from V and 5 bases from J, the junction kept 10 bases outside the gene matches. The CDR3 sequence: CASSPGQGRVDQPQHF. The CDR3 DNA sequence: TGTGCCAGCAGCCCCGGACAGGGGAGGGTGGATCAGCCCCAGCATTTT.

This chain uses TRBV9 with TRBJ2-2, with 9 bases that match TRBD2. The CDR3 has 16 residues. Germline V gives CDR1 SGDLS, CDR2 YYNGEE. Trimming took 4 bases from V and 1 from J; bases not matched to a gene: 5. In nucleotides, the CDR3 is TGTGCCAGCAGCCCGACTAGCGGTAGGAACACCGGGGAGCTGTTTTTT. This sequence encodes CASSPTSGRNTGELFF.

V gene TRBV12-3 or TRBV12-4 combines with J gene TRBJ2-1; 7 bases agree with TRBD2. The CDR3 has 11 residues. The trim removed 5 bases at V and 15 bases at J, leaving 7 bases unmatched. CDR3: CASSLRLARFF. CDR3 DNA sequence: TGTGCCAGCAGTCTACGACTAGCCCGGTTCTTC.

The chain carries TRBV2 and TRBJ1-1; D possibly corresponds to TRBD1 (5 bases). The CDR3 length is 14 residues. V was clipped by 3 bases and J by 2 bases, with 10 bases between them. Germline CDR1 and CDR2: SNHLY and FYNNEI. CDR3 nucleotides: TGTGCCAGCAGTGATTACAGGCAAAACACTGAAGCTTTCTTT. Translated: CASSDYRQNTEAFF.

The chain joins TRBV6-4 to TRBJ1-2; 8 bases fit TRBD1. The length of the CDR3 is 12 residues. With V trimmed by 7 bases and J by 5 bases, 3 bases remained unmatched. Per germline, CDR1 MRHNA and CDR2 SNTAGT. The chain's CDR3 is CASTRDRYGYTF. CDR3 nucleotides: TGTGCCAGCACTAGGGACAGGTATGGCTACACCTTC.

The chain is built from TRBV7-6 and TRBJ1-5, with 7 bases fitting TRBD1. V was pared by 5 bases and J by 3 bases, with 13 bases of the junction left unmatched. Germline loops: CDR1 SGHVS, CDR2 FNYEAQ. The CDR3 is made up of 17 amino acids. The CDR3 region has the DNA TGTGCCAGCAGCCTAGGGGGACAGCGTGCCCCCAATCAGCCCCAGCATTTT. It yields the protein CASSLGGQRAPNQPQHF. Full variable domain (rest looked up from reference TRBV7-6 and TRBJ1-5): GAGVSQSPRYKVTKRGQDVALRCDPISGHVSLYWYRQALGQGPEFLTYFNYEAQQDKSGLPNDRFSAERPEGSISTLTIQRTEQRDSAMYRCASSLGGQRAPNQPQHFGDGTRLSIL.

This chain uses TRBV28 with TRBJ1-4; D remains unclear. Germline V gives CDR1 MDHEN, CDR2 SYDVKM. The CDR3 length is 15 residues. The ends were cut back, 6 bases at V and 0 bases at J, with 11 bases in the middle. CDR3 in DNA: TGTGCCAGCAGGACGTTTGGGGCAACTAATGAAAAACTGTTTTTT. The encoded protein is CASRTFGATNEKLFF. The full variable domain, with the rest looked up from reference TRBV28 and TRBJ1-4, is DVKVTQSSRYLVKRTGEKVFLECVQDMDHENMFWYRQDPGLGLRLIYFSYDVKMKEKGDIPEGYSVSREKKERFSLILESASTNQTSMYLCASRTFGATNEKLFFGSGTQLSVL.